These T cell receptor beta chains were read from a single sample in a study of vaccination effects on CD4 cells after COVID-19. Clones were sequenced by immunoSEQ multiplex PCR, and TCRdb holds only the in-frame ones, with some missing. The repertoire holds tens of thousands of clones, with around 70% as singletons. For these TCRs, the target antigens are not known. Sequencing was performed on CD4+ T cells from PBMCs cultured with HCoV-NL63 spike peptides, taken after COVID-19 vaccination. These receptors all stem from a human donor who received a COVID-19 vaccine. CDR3s leave out the opening cysteine and the closing phenylalanine or tryptophan. A row's size may be missing; if present it is once, few, many or a size class.

abundance: once; v_gene: TRBV5-1; j_gene: TRBJ2-2; len: 15; CDR3aa: ASSLGDRVSHTGELF
abundance: once; v_gene: TRBV5-1; j_gene: TRBJ1-2; len: 12; CDR3aa: ASSLDPESGGYT
abundance: -; v_gene: TRBV10-3; j_gene: TRBJ1-6; len: 11; CDR3aa: ATLGSYNSPLH
abundance: -; v_gene: TRBV27; j_gene: TRBJ1-1; len: 13; CDR3aa: ASSLNPNRNTEAF
abundance: -; v_gene: TRBV27; j_gene: TRBJ1-2; len: 11; CDR3aa: ASSLSGRYGYT
abundance: -; v_gene: TRBV18; j_gene: TRBJ2-7; len: 14; CDR3aa: ASSPPGSQPAYEQY
abundance: -; v_gene: TRBV6-2/TRBV6-3; j_gene: TRBJ1-5; len: 12; CDR3aa: ASSYRDMRQPQH
abundance: -; v_gene: TRBV15; j_gene: TRBJ1-5; len: 12; CDR3aa: ATSITRQAQPQH
abundance: -; v_gene: TRBV18; j_gene: TRBJ1-3; len: 15; CDR3aa: ASSPLATGQVGNTIY
abundance: once; v_gene: TRBV24-1; j_gene: TRBJ2-2; len: 17; CDR3aa: ATSDLFGREELNTGELF
abundance: -; v_gene: TRBV7-6; j_gene: TRBJ1-1; len: 16; CDR3aa: ASSLAPLLGIGNTEAF
abundance: -; v_gene: TRBV19; j_gene: TRBJ2-2; len: 12; CDR3aa: ASSMVGGTGELF
abundance: -; v_gene: TRBV19; j_gene: TRBJ2-2; len: 11; CDR3aa: ASSPTGAGELF